A single sample gave rise to the 4 T cell receptor beta chains below, sequenced in a study of Graves' ophthalmopathy and Graves' hyperthyroidism listed by TCRdb under 2018. TCRdb records Illumina HiSeq 2000 as the sequencer. For repertoire sequencing, TCR beta CDR3 regions were amplified from RNA transcripts. A first-round RT-PCR used HTBI primers with the Qiagen OneStep RT-PCR kit, followed by a second-round multiplex PCR, size selection and purification. In-frame beta chains were kept once TCRdb had trimmed the public reads at Q25 with fastp and called clones with MiXCR. Each entry merges the rows of one CDR3 protein and shows their most common DNA and genes. This sample is represented by about 620,000 distinct CDR3 sequences; about 20% of them were singletons. The top ten clonotypes cover around 6.9% of the sample. Sequencing input: peripheral blood. The receptors come from a woman between 18 and 30 years old with stable Graves' hyperthyroidism. Some clones in this sample may be carry-over from other donors' samples. Donor details come from another sample of the same person, matched by shared clones.

The chain employs TRBV9 and TRBJ2-2; no clear D. Germline CDR1 is SGDLS and CDR2 is YYNGEE. Trimming left V 3 bases short and J 1 base short, with 13 bases between. There are 16 residues in the CDR3. The CDR3 nucleotides are TGTGCCAGCAGCGCCCGAGCTAGACGGAACACCGGGGAGCTGTTTTTT. Amino acid sequence: CASSARARRNTGELFF.

This clonotype was found many times. J is TRBJ1-2 and V is TRBV5-1; 7 bases agree with TRBD1. Germline CDR1 is SGHRS and CDR2 is YFSETQ. There are 13 residues in the CDR3. Unmatched junction bases numbered 2, after V lost 0 bases and J lost 6 bases. CDR3: CASSLAQGDGYTF. The CDR3 nucleotides read TGCGCCAGCAGCTTGGCCCAGGGGGATGGCTACACCTTC.

In regard to this clonotype: This could be a read error, since a much larger clone is one nucleotide away. Without the conserved terminal phenylalanine or tryptophan, this CDR3 likely stems from a read error. The rearrangement joins TRBV5-1 to TRBJ2-2; perhaps TRBD2 as D (5 bases). Germline-derived CDR1 and CDR2 are SGHRS and YFSETQ. CDR3 length equals 16 residues. The V end was cut by 3 bases, the J end by 1 base, with 13 bases between. The CDR3 DNA follows: TGCGCCAGCAGCTACTCTAGCCTTGAGAACACCGGGGAGCTGTTTGTT. Translated, it gives CASSYSSLENTGELFV.

The gene calls are TRBV11-2 and TRBJ1-1, with D tentatively TRBD1 (5 bases). This CDR3 comprises 16 residues. V was cut by 5 bases and J by 5 bases, with 21 bases left in between. Germline lookup yields CDR1 SGHAT and CDR2 FQNNGV. CDR3 sequence reads: CASSHLAGSAGTEAFF. Here the CDR3 DNA reads TGTGCCAGCAGCCACCTGGCAGGGTCAGCGGGGACTGAAGCTTTCTTT.